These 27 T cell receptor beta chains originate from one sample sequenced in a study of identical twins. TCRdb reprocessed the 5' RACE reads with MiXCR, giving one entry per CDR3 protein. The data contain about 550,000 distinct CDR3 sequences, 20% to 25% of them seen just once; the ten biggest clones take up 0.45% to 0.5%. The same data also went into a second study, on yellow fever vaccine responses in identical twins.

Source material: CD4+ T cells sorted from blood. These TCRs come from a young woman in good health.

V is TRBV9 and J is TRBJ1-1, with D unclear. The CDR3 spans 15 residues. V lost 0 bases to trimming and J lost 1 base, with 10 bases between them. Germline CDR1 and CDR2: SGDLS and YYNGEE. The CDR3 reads CASSVEGRSNTEAFF. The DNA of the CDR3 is TGTGCCAGCAGCGTAGAGGGCCGGTCGAACACTGAAGCTTTCTTT.

The CDR3 loop reads CASKTGTVNTEAFF. As DNA, the CDR3 is TGTGCCAGCAAGACGGGGACAGTGAACACTGAAGCTTTCTTT. The V call is TRBV6-1, the J call TRBJ1-1; 7 nucleotides agree with TRBD1. The V gene's germline CDR1 is MNHNS and CDR2 SASEGT. CDR3 size: 14 residues. J gave up 0 bases and V 7 bases, and 5 bases lay outside the gene matches.

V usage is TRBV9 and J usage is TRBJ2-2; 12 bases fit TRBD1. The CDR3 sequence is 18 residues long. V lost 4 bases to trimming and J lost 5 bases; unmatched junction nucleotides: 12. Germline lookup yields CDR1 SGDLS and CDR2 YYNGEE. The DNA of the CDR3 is TGTGCCAGCAGCCGAGACGTGGGACAGGGGGCGAGGACCGGGGAGCTGTTTTTT. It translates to CASSRDVGQGARTGELFF.

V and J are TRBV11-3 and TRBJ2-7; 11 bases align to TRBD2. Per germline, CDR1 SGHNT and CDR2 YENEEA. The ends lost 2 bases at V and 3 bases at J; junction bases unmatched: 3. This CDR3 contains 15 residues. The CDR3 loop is CASSLMTSGNYEQYF. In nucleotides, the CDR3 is TGTGCCAGCAGCTTAATGACTAGCGGGAACTACGAGCAGTACTTC. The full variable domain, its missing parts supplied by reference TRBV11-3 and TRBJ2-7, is EAGVVQSPRYKIIEKKQPVAFWCNPISGHNTLYWYLQNLGQGPELLIRYENEEAVDDSQLPKDRFSAERLKGVDSTLKIQPAELGDSAVYLCASSLMTSGNYEQYFGPGTRLTVT.

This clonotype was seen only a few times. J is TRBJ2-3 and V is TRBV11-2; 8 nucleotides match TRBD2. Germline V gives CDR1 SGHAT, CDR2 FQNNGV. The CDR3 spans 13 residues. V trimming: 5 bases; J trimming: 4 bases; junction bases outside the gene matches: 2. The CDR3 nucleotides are TGTGCCAGCAGCATTAGCGGGGCAGATACGCAGTATTTT. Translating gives CASSISGADTQYF.

For the CDR3, the DNA is TGTGCCACCAGTGCGGGGCCCTCCTACAATGAGCAGTTCTTC. It codes for CATSAGPSYNEQFF. This rearrangement joins TRBV24-1 to TRBJ2-1, with D possibly being TRBD1 or TRBD2 (5 bases each). The CDR3 runs to 14 residues. V was shortened by 5 bases and J by 0 bases, with 7 bases between the two germline ends. Germline loops: CDR1 KGHDR, CDR2 SFDVKD.

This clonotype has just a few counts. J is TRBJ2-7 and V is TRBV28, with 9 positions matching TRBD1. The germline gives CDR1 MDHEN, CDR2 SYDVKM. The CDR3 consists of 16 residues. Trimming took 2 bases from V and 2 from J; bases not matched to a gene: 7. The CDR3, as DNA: TGTGCCAGCAGTTTAATCCCGGACAGGGGACCCTACGAGCAGTACTTC. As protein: CASSLIPDRGPYEQYF.

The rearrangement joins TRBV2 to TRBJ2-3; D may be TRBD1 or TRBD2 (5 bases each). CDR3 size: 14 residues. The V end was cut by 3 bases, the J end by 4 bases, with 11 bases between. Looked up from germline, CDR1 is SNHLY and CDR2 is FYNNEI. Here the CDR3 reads CASSDRAGADTQYF. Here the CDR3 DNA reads TGTGCCAGCAGTGACAGGGCGGGCGCAGATACGCAGTATTTT.

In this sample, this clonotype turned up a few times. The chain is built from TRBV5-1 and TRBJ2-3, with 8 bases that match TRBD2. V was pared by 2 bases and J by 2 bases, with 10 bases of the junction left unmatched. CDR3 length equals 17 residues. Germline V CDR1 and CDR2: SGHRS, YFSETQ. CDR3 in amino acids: CASSFQLTSANTDTQYF. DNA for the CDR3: TGCGCCAGCAGCTTCCAGTTGACTAGCGCAAACACAGATACGCAGTATTTT. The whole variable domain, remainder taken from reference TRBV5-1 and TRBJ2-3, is KAGVTQTPRYLIKTRGQQVTLSCSPISGHRSVSWYQQTPGQGLQFLFEYFSETQRNKGNFPGRFSGRQFSNSRSEMNVSTLELGDSALYLCASSFQLTSANTDTQYFGPGTRLTVL.

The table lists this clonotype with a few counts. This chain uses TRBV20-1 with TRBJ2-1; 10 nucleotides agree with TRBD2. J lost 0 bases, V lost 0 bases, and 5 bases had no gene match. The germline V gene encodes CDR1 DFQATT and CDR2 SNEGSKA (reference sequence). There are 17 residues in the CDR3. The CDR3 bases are TGCAGTGCTAGAGATTCTCGGACTAGCGGCTCCTACAATGAGCAGTTCTTC. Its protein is CSARDSRTSGSYNEQFF.

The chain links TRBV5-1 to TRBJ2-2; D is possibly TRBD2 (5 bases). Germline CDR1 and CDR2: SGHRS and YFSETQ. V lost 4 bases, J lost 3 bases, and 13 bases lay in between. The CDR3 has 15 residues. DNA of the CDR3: TGCGCCAGCAGCCCCCCTAGCACCTACACCGGGGAGCTGTTTTTT. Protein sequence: CASSPPSTYTGELFF.

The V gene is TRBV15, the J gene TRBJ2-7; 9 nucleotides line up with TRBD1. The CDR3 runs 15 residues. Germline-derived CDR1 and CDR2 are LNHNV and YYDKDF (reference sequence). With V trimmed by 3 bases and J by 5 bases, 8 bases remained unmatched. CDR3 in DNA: TGTGCCACCAGCAGGGGACAGGGCCGACTCGACGAGCAGTACTTC. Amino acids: CATSRGQGRLDEQYF.

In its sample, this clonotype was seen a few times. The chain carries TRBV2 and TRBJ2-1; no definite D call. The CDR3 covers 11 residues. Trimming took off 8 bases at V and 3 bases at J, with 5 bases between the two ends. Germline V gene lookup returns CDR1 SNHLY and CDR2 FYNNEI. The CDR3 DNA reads TGTGCCAGCGCATTCTACAATGAGCAGTTCTTC. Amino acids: CASAFYNEQFF.

The CDR3 DNA is TGTGCCAGCAGTACACGACAGACTAACACCGGGGAGCTGTTTTTT. It codes for CASSTRQTNTGELFF. The genes are TRBV28 and TRBJ2-2; possibly TRBD1 for D (5 bases). Germline lookup yields CDR1 MDHEN and CDR2 SYDVKM. CDR3 size: 15 residues. Trimming stripped 5 bases from V and 2 bases from J, with 12 bases between.

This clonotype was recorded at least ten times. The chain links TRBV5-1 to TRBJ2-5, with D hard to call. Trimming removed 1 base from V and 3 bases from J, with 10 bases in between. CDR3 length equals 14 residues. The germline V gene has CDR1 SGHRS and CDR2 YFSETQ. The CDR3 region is CASSLLAIKETQYF. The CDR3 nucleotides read TGCGCCAGCAGCTTGCTCGCGATCAAAGAGACCCAGTACTTC.

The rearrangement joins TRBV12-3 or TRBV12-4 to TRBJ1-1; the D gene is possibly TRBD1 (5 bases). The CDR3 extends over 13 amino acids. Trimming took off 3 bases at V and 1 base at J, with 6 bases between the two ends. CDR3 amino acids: CASSFGANTEAFF. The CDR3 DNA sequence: TGTGCCAGCAGTTTCGGGGCGAACACTGAAGCTTTCTTT.

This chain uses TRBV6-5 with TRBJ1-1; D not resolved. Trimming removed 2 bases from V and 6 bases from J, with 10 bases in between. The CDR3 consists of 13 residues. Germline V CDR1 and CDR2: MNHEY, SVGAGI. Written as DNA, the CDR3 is TGTGCCAGCAGTTACGGGCCTTCGGCTGAAGCTTTCTTT. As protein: CASSYGPSAEAFF.

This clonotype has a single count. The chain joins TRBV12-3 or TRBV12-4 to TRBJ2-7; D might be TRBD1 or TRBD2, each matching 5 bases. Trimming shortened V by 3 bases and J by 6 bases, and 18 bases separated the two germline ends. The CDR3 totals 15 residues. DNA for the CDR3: TGTGCCAGCAGTTTCCGTCCAGGGACCCCATCCGAGCAGTACTTC. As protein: CASSFRPGTPSEQYF.

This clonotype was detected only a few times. Written as DNA, the CDR3 is TGTGCCAGCAGCCTCACGTTAAGCGGCTACAATGAGCAGTTCTTC. Protein: CASSLTLSGYNEQFF. The V call is TRBV7-9, the J call TRBJ2-1; D is possibly TRBD2 (5 bases). CDR1 and CDR2 (germline): SEHNR, FQNEAQ (reference sequence). V lost 5 bases and J 3 bases, leaving 14 bases between the germline ends. There are 15 residues in the CDR3.

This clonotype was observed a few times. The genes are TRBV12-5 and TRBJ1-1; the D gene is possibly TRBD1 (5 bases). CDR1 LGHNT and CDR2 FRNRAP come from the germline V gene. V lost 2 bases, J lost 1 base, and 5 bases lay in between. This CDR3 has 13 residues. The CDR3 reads CASGLTGNTEAFF. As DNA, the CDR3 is TGTGCTAGTGGTTTGACAGGGAACACTGAAGCTTTCTTT.

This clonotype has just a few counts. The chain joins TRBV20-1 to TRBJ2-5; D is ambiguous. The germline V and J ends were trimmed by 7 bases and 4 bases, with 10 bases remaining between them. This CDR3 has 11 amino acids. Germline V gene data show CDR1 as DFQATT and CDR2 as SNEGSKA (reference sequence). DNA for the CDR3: TGCAGTGGGTATGGCGGAGAGACCCAGTACTTC. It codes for CSGYGGETQYF.

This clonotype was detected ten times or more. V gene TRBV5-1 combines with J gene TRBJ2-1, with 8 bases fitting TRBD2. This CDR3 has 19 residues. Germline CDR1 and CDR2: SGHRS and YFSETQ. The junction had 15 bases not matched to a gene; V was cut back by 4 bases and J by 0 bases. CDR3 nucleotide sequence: TGCGCCAGCAGCCCATTTACTTCGGGAGGGCCGAACTCCTACAATGAGCAGTTCTTC. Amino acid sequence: CASSPFTSGGPNSYNEQFF.

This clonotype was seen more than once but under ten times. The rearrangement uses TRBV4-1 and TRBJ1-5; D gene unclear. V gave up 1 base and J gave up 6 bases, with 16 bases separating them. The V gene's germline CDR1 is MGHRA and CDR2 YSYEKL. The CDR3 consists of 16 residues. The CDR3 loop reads CASSQGGRDRRQPQHF. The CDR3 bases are TGCGCCAGCAGCCAAGGCGGTCGGGATAGGCGTCAGCCCCAGCATTTT.

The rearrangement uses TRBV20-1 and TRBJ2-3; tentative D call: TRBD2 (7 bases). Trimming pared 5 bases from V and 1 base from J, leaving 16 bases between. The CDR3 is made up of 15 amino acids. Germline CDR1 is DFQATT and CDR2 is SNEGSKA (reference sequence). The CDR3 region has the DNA TGCAGTGCTCCGATCGCGGGGGCTGGCACAGATACGCAGTATTTT. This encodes CSAPIAGAGTDTQYF.

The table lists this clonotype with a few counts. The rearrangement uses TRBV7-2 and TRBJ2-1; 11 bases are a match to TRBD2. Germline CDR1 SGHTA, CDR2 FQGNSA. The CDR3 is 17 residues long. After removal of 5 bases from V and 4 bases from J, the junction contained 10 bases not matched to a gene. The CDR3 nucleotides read TGTGCCAGCAGCCCCCGTTTAGGGACTAGCGGATACAATGAGCAGTTCTTC. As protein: CASSPRLGTSGYNEQFF.

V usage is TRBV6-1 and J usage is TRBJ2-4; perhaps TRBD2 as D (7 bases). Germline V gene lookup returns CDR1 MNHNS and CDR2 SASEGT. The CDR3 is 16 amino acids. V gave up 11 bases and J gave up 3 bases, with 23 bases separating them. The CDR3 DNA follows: TGTGCCCACAGGGAGGGGTACAAGGCGGGCAAAAACATTCAGTACTTC. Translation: CAHREGYKAGKNIQYF.

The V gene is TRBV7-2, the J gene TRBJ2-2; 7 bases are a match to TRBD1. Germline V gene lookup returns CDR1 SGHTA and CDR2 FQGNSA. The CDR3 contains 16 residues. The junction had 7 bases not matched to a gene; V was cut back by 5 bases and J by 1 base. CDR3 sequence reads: CASSPLGGRNTGELFF. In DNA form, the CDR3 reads TGTGCCAGCAGCCCTTTAGGGGGCCGGAACACCGGGGAGCTGTTTTTT.